The 32 T cell receptor beta chains below come from one sample, sequenced in a study of T-cell memory formation after mild COVID-19. TCRdb itself ran the 5' RACE reads through MiXCR, one entry per CDR3 protein. The sample shows over 500,000 distinct CDR3 sequences, around a sixth of them seen only once. Material for sequencing was PBMCs or a T cell subset sorted from them (not recorded which). The receptor set was obtained from an adult woman who had mild COVID-19 (a few samples of this study predate the infection). Cell type and time point are not known.

This clonotype occurred a few times. V and J are TRBV24-1 and TRBJ2-5, with a possible D match to TRBD2 (5 bases). CDR1 and CDR2 from the germline V gene are KGHDR and SFDVKD. This CDR3 region has 16 residues. Trimming removed 5 bases from V and 2 bases from J, with 17 bases in between. The CDR3 DNA sequence: TGTGCCACCAGTGGAGGAACAGCTAGCCAACAAGAGACCCAGTACTTC. Its translation: CATSGGTASQQETQYF.

This chain uses TRBV24-1 with TRBJ2-1; no clear D. The CDR3 has 11 amino acids. V lost 8 bases to trimming and J lost 4 bases, with 5 bases between them. Germline CDR1 KGHDR, CDR2 SFDVKD. CDR3 amino acids: CATTNYNEQFF. The CDR3 coding sequence is TGTGCCACCACCAATTACAATGAGCAGTTCTTC.

This clonotype showed up just a few times. The chain recombines TRBV27 with TRBJ1-1; 7 bases agree with TRBD1. Losses at the gene ends were 4 bases for V and 4 bases for J; bases not matched to a gene: 3. CDR3 size: 13 residues. Per the germline V gene, CDR1 is MNHEY and CDR2 is SMNVEV (reference sequence). CDR3 loop: CASSYPGGTEAFF. CDR3 nucleotides: TGTGCCAGCAGTTACCCAGGGGGCACTGAAGCTTTCTTT.

The chain has TRBV5-4 and TRBJ1-4; TRBD1 is a possible D gene (5 bases). The germline V gene has CDR1 SGHNT and CDR2 YYREEE (reference sequence). There are 13 residues in the CDR3. Trimming removed 3 bases from V and 11 bases from J, with 14 bases in between. The CDR3 region is CASSSFEGRKLFF. CDR3 nucleotides: TGTGCCAGCAGCTCCTTCGAGGGGCGGAAACTGTTTTTT.

This clonotype was counted ten times or more. The genes are TRBV12-3 or TRBV12-4 and TRBJ2-3, with TRBD2 matching over 11 bases. This CDR3 spans 17 amino acids. With V trimmed by 4 bases and J by 3 bases, 9 bases remained unmatched. This CDR3 reads CASSYYSGRAETDTQYF. CDR3 nucleotides: TGTGCCAGCAGTTATTATAGCGGGAGGGCCGAAACAGATACGCAGTATTTT.

This clonotype has only a few counts. The chain carries TRBV3-1 and TRBJ2-5; no clear D gene. This CDR3 comprises 13 residues. V lost 0 bases and J lost 2, with 4 bases in between. The germline V gene has CDR1 LGHDT and CDR2 YNNKEL (reference sequence). The CDR3 sequence: CASSQDVQETQYF. The CDR3 nucleotides are TGTGCCAGCAGCCAAGACGTTCAAGAGACCCAGTACTTC.

The V call is TRBV7-2, the J call TRBJ2-1; unclear D gene. The germline CDR1 and CDR2 sequences are SGHTA and FQGNSA. CDR3 size: 15 residues. The ends were cut back, 5 bases at V and 4 bases at J, with 15 bases in the middle. This CDR3 reads CASSPRVMGYNEQFF. The CDR3 nucleotides read TGTGCCAGCAGCCCCCGGGTGATGGGGTACAATGAGCAGTTCTTC.

This clonotype was found many times. CDR3 nucleotide sequence: TGTGCCAGCAGCCAAGATGTGGCGGGACTAGGCCGAGAGACCCAGTACTTC. Translated: CASSQDVAGLGRETQYF. The chain carries TRBV4-2 and TRBJ2-5, with 8 bases matching TRBD2. The CDR3 covers 17 residues. The V segment lost 0 bases and the J segment 4 bases; nucleotides outside the gene matches: 10. Germline V gene lookup returns CDR1 LGHNA and CDR2 YNFKEQ.

This chain uses TRBV5-6 with TRBJ2-7; D not resolved. The CDR3 is 11 amino acids. From germline, CDR1 is SGHDT and CDR2 YYEEEE. The V end was cut by 3 bases, the J end by 6 bases, with 7 bases between. The CDR3 DNA sequence: TGTGCCAGCAGCTCATCAATCGAGCAGTACTTC. It specifies CASSSSIEQYF.

This clonotype has a handful of counts. V and J are TRBV7-2 and TRBJ2-2, with 7 bases fitting TRBD1. This CDR3 is built from 16 residues. Per germline, CDR1 SGHTA and CDR2 FQGNSA. After removal of 5 bases from V and 5 bases from J, the junction contained 11 bases not matched to a gene. The CDR3 DNA sequence: TGTGCCAGCAGCCCTCGGACAGGCACCTGGACCGGGGAGCTGTTTTTT. This sequence encodes CASSPRTGTWTGELFF. Based on the CDR3 plus reference TRBV7-2 and TRBJ2-2, the full variable domain is GAGVSQSPSNKVTEKGKDVELRCDPISGHTALYWYRQSLGQGLEFLIYFQGNSAPDKSGLPSDRFSAERTGGSVSTLTIQRTQQEDSAVYLCASSPRTGTWTGELFFGEGSRLTVL.

This clonotype was recorded a few times. This sequence joins TRBV24-1 and TRBJ1-4, with D perhaps matching TRBD1 (6 bases). V was shortened by 5 bases and J by 7 bases, with 31 bases between the two germline ends. The CDR3 length is 20 residues. Germline V gene lookup returns CDR1 KGHDR and CDR2 SFDVKD. The CDR3 bases are TGTGCCACCAGTGGAAAAGAAGTGGGGCAGGGGATAGGCGTCGGTGAAAAACTGTTTTTT. Residues: CATSGKEVGQGIGVGEKLFF.

This clonotype appeared many times. The chain joins TRBV5-1 to TRBJ2-5; 10 bases agree with TRBD1. The CDR3 totals 14 residues. Germline CDR1 and CDR2: SGHRS and YFSETQ. J gave up 5 bases and V 5 bases, and 6 bases lay outside the gene matches. The CDR3 nucleotides read TGCGCCAGCAGAGCCGGGACAGGGGACGAGACCCAGTACTTC. Translation gives CASRAGTGDETQYF.

This chain uses TRBV7-2 with TRBJ1-6, with TRBD1 as a possible D gene (6 bases). Germline assignment: CDR1 SGHTA and CDR2 FQGNSA. V dropped 1 base and J dropped 9 bases, with 13 bases sitting between them. This CDR3 region has 15 residues. CDR3 bases: TGTGCCAGCAGCTTAGGTGGGGGGGCTGGTTCACCCCTCCACTTT. Translated, it gives CASSLGGGAGSPLHF.

This clonotype was counted many times. The J gene is TRBJ2-5, the V gene TRBV14; the match to TRBD2 covers 12 bases. CDR1 and CDR2 (germline): SGHDN, FVKESK. The CDR3 has 15 residues. Losses at the gene ends were 4 bases for V and 4 bases for J; bases not matched to a gene: 4. The CDR3: CASSLGLAGSETQYF. CDR3 DNA: TGTGCCAGCAGCCTAGGACTAGCGGGATCAGAGACCCAGTACTTC.

This chain links TRBV2 with TRBJ2-3; D may be TRBD2 (6 bases). CDR3 length: 11 amino acids. CDR1 and CDR2 (germline): SNHLY, FYNNEI. Trimming shortened V by 8 bases and J by 4 bases, and 7 bases separated the two germline ends. The CDR3 DNA sequence: TGTGCCAGCGGAGGGGCAGATACGCAGTATTTT. It encodes CASGGADTQYF.

The chain carries TRBV10-2 and TRBJ2-3; the match to TRBD1 covers 9 bases. The germline gives CDR1 WSHSY, CDR2 SAAADI. J gave up 0 bases and V 8 bases, and 21 bases lay outside the gene matches. The CDR3 length is 20 residues. This chain's CDR3 is CASPRFKPGQGVVSTDTQYF. The CDR3 bases are TGCGCCAGCCCACGCTTTAAACCGGGACAGGGAGTAGTCAGCACAGATACGCAGTATTTT.

This clonotype was counted only a few times. The CDR3 sequence is CASSQESGTGELFF. The CDR3 DNA reads TGCGCCAGCAGCCAAGAGAGCGGGACCGGGGAGCTGTTTTTT. J is TRBJ2-2 and V is TRBV4-3; D possibly corresponds to TRBD2 (6 bases). This CDR3 region has 14 residues. V was trimmed by 0 bases and J by 5 bases, leaving 7 bases between them. Germline lookup yields CDR1 LGHNA and CDR2 YSLEER.

This clonotype came up a few times. The J gene is TRBJ2-1, the V gene TRBV6-1; 10 nucleotides agree with TRBD2. The CDR3 spans 14 residues. V shed 8 bases and J 6 bases; nucleotides not matched to a gene: 7. In germline, CDR1 is MNHNS, CDR2 SASEGT. The DNA for the CDR3 is TGTGCCAGCCGTACCGGGACTAGCGTCAATGAGCAGTTCTTC. Translation: CASRTGTSVNEQFF.

This clonotype was recorded a few times. The J gene is TRBJ2-3, the V gene TRBV16, with 12 bases aligning to TRBD2. Germline V gives CDR1 KGHSY, CDR2 FQNENV. Trimming at V came to 4 bases and at J to 3 bases, leaving 11 bases not matched to a gene. The CDR3 spans 18 residues. DNA of the CDR3: TGTGCCAGCAGCCGAGATATACGACTAGCGGGAGTAACAGATACGCAGTATTTT. Protein sequence: CASSRDIRLAGVTDTQYF. Looking up the rest from reference TRBV16 and TRBJ2-3 gives the full variable domain: GEEVAQTPKHLVRGEGQKAKLYCAPIKGHSYVFWYQQVLKNEFKFLISFQNENVFDETGMPKERFSAKCLPNSPCSLEIQATKLEDSAVYFCASSRDIRLAGVTDTQYFGPGTRLTVL.

V and J are TRBV4-3 and TRBJ1-4; D gene uncertain. V lost 0 bases and J 4 bases, leaving 9 bases between the germline ends. The CDR3 extends over 15 amino acids. CDR1 is LGHNA, CDR2 YSLEER, per germline. The CDR3 reads CASSQEREINEKLFF. CDR3 sequence (DNA): TGCGCCAGCAGCCAAGAGAGGGAAATTAATGAAAAACTGTTTTTT.

This clonotype was seen a handful of times. J is TRBJ2-3 and V is TRBV5-1; D is undetermined. V was pared by 2 bases and J by 5 bases, with 15 bases between. This CDR3 is built from 15 residues. From germline, CDR1 is SGHRS and CDR2 YFSETQ. The CDR3 DNA follows: TGCGCCAGCAGCTTAGGTAGGGCAGTTGGAGATACGCAGTATTTT. Amino acid sequence: CASSLGRAVGDTQYF. Full variable domain (remainder filled in from reference TRBV5-1 and TRBJ2-3): KAGVTQTPRYLIKTRGQQVTLSCSPISGHRSVSWYQQTPGQGLQFLFEYFSETQRNKGNFPGRFSGRQFSNSRSEMNVSTLELGDSALYLCASSLGRAVGDTQYFGPGTRLTVL.

This clonotype was observed a handful of times. The chain joins TRBV29-1 to TRBJ2-5; D is undetermined. Trimming stripped 7 bases from V and 3 bases from J, with 21 bases between. Germline V CDR1 and CDR2: SQVTM, ANQGSEA. CDR3 length: 15 amino acids. This CDR3 is CSGTPRLQPEETQYF. CDR3 bases: TGCAGCGGCACCCCGCGGCTCCAACCGGAAGAGACCCAGTACTTC.

This clonotype was seen a handful of times. V usage is TRBV3-1 and J usage is TRBJ1-2; 12 bases are a match to TRBD1. This CDR3 has 16 amino acids. V lost 4 bases, J lost 9 bases, and 12 bases stayed unmatched. CDR1 LGHDT and CDR2 YNNKEL come from the germline V gene (reference sequence). The CDR3 here is CASSRYGTGGLRSYTF. DNA of the CDR3: TGTGCCAGCAGCCGGTACGGGACAGGGGGCTTGAGGAGCTACACCTTC.

This chain joins TRBV7-9 and TRBJ2-5; 12 nucleotides match TRBD2. J lost 5 bases, V lost 5 bases, and 9 bases had no gene match. The CDR3 totals 16 residues. Per germline, CDR1 SEHNR and CDR2 FQNEAQ (reference sequence). As DNA, the CDR3 is TGTGCCAGCAGCCCCCGACTAGCGGGAGCCTGGGAGACCCAGTACTTC. This sequence encodes CASSPRLAGAWETQYF.

This clonotype has just a few counts. This chain joins TRBV7-2 and TRBJ2-7; D remains ambiguous. The CDR3 is 14 amino acids. V dropped 5 bases and J dropped 3 bases, with 14 bases sitting between them. The germline CDR1 and CDR2 sequences are SGHTA and FQGNSA. CDR3 bases: TGTGCCAGCAGCCCTAGGGCCGTTAACTACGAGCAGTACTTC. Residues: CASSPRAVNYEQYF.

This clonotype was seen more than once but under ten times. The V gene is TRBV29-1, the J gene TRBJ1-3; D not resolved. CDR3 size: 12 residues. Germline V gives CDR1 SQVTM, CDR2 ANQGSEA. Trimming shortened V by 7 bases and J by 0 bases, and 7 bases separated the two germline ends. This CDR3 reads CSGLSSGNTIYF. In DNA form, the CDR3 reads TGCAGCGGCCTCAGCTCTGGAAACACCATATATTTT.

The V and J genes are TRBV28 and TRBJ2-7; 14 bases align to TRBD2. V was clipped by 4 bases and J by 2 bases; unmatched bases: 16. The CDR3 runs to 20 residues. CDR1 is MDHEN and CDR2 is SYDVKM in the germline V gene. Here the CDR3 DNA reads TGTGCCAGCAGTTCTCCTGCCGGGACTAGCGGGAGAGGTGTGGCCTACGAGCAGTACTTC. Encoded protein: CASSSPAGTSGRGVAYEQYF.

This clonotype was seen repeatedly, ten times or more. The genes are TRBV4-2 and TRBJ2-5, with D perhaps matching TRBD2 (6 bases). This CDR3 spans 15 amino acids. Looked up from germline, CDR1 is LGHNA and CDR2 is YNFKEQ. The germline V and J ends were trimmed by 0 bases and 4 bases, with 12 bases remaining between them. The CDR3 DNA reads TGTGCCAGCAGCCAAGATCAGCTAGCGACAGAGACCCAGTACTTC. Residues: CASSQDQLATETQYF.

This clonotype came up a few times. The chain recombines TRBV18 with TRBJ2-3, with D possibly being TRBD1 or TRBD2 (5 bases each). Germline V gene sequence: CDR1 KGHSH, CDR2 LQKENI. With 2 bases removed from V and 1 base from J, the gap between germline ends came to 10 bases. The CDR3 sequence is 15 residues long. The CDR3 region has the DNA TGTGCCAGCTCACCAAGGGACGTCGGCACAGATACGCAGTATTTT. This gives the protein CASSPRDVGTDTQYF.

This clonotype was seen more than once but under ten times. The V and J genes are TRBV7-2 and TRBJ2-7, with D uncertain. This CDR3 is built from 13 residues. Looked up from germline, CDR1 is SGHTA and CDR2 is FQGNSA. V lost 5 bases and J lost 9, with 17 bases in between. The CDR3 nucleotides read TGTGCCAGCAGCCCTTTGGAACGGACGGCGCAGTACTTC. Protein product: CASSPLERTAQYF.

This clonotype appeared a few times. The rearrangement links TRBV4-3 to TRBJ1-1; D gene unclear. The CDR3 totals 17 residues. Trimming left V 3 bases short and J 1 base short, with 18 bases between. Germline CDR1 LGHNA, CDR2 YSLEER. As DNA, the CDR3 is TGCGCCAGCAGCCAGGGGTTTTGGGCTCGAAGGAACACTGAAGCTTTCTTT. Translation gives CASSQGFWARRNTEAFF.

The table lists this clonotype with a few counts. This chain links TRBV15 with TRBJ1-2, with D perhaps TRBD1 (5 bases). Germline-derived CDR1 and CDR2 are LNHNV and YYDKDF (reference sequence). V was pared by 1 base and J by 1 base, with 13 bases between. The CDR3 has 16 amino acids. The CDR3 reads CATSRGGRGLNYGYTF. The CDR3 DNA is TGTGCCACCAGCAGAGGAGGACGGGGACTTAACTATGGCTACACCTTC.